The sequence of this T cell receptor (beta chain) was determined in a study of blood T cell repertoires in COVID-19. The overall study: Acute and convalescent COVID-19 samples came from the United States, Italy and Spain.

This table comes from immunoSEQ multiplex PCR, and its TCRdb copy is limited to in-frame clones, with some not included. The repertoire holds about 160,000 clones, about 85% seen once, with less than 10% in the top ten. The CDR3 runs 13 residues. Trimming removed 9 bases from V and 5 bases from J; junction bases left unmatched: 5. The germline V gene encodes CDR1 KGHDR and CDR2 SFDVKD. The TCR was taken from a woman aged 60-75 years with COVID-19, enrolled during active disease. What was sequenced was peripheral blood. The rearrangement uses TRBV24-1 and TRBJ2-5; 10 bases fit TRBD1. The DNA for the CDR3 is TGTGCCACCGGGGACAGGGGTGGGGAGACCCAGTACTTC. Protein product: CATGDRGGETQYF.